This section outlines one T cell receptor beta chain sequence together with its context. How the authors handled the data: Estimated nucleated cell counts came from reference gene primer amplification. The method was immunoSEQ multiplex PCR; TCRdb's version includes in-frame clones alone and lacks a portion of them. V and J calls and clone size are those listed in that table; D and trimming were worked out from the DNA. Altogether 90,000 to 110,000 clones are present, around 90% being singletons, with the ten largest covering 1.1%. Germline V gene sequence: CDR1 LNHDA, CDR2 SQIVND (reference sequence). This CDR3 has 18 residues. Trimming left V 8 bases short and J 7 bases short, with 29 bases between. This sample is drawn from a study of blood T cell repertoires in COVID-19. Study overall: Spain, Italy and the United States supplied samples that represented acute and convalescent COVID-19. PBMCs, B-cell-depleted T cells, or T cells provided the cDNA or gDNA that made up the material.

The receptor's source is a human donor in a cohort sampled during active COVID-19. The sequencing sample was made of peripheral blood. V usage is TRBV19 and J usage is TRBJ1-4; D may be TRBD1 (5 bases). This CDR3 reads CASPTGSRQGTGGEKLFF. The CDR3 coding sequence is TGTGCCAGTCCAACCGGGTCGAGGCAAGGGACTGGTGGTGAAAAACTGTTTTTT.